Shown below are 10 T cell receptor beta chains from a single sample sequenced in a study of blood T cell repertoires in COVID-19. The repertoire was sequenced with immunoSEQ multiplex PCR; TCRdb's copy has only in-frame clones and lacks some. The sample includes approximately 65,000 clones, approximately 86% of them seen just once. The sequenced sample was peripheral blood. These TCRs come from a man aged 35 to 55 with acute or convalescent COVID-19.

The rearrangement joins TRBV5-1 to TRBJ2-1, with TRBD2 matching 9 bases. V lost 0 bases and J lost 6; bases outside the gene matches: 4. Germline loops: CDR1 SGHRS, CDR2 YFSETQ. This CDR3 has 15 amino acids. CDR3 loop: CASSLGVAGANEQFF. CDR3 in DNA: TGCGCCAGCAGCTTGGGAGTAGCGGGGGCCAATGAGCAGTTCTTC.

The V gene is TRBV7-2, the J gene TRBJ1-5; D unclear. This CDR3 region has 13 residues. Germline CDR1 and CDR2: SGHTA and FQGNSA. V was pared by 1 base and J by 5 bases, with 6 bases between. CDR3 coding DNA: TGTGCCAGCAGCTTAGTTCGCGATCAGCCCCAGCATTTT. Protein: CASSLVRDQPQHF. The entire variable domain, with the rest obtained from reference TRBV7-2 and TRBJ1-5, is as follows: GAGVSQSPSNKVTEKGKDVELRCDPISGHTALYWYRQSLGQGLEFLIYFQGNSAPDKSGLPSDRFSAERTGGSVSTLTIQRTQQEDSAVYLCASSLVRDQPQHFGDGTRLSIL.

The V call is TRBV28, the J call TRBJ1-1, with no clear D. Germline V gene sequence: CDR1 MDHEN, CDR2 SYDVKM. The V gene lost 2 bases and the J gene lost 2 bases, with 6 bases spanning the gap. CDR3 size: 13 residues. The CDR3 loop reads CASSLEFNTEAFF. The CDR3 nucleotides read TGTGCCAGCAGTTTAGAGTTTAACACTGAAGCTTTCTTT.

The chain's CDR3 is CASGLLGQGAFPGELFF. Written as DNA, the CDR3 is TGTGCTAGTGGTTTATTAGGACAGGGGGCATTTCCCGGGGAGCTGTTTTTT. This chain uses TRBV12-5 with TRBJ2-2; TRBD1 matches at 11 bases. Germline V gene data show CDR1 as LGHNT and CDR2 as FRNRAP. V was pared by 3 bases and J by 6 bases, with 9 bases of the junction left unmatched. The CDR3 runs to 17 residues.

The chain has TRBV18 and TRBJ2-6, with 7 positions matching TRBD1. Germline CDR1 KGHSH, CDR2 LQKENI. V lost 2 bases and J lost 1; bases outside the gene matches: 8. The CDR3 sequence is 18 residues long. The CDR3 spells CASSPDRVEASGANVLTF. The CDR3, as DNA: TGTGCCAGCTCACCAGACAGGGTTGAAGCGTCTGGGGCCAACGTCCTGACTTTC. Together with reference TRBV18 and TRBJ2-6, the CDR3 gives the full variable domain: NAGVMQNPRHLVRRRGQEARLRCSPMKGHSHVYWYRQLPEEGLKFMVYLQKENIIDESGMPKERFSAEFPKEGPSILRIQQVVRGDSAAYFCASSPDRVEASGANVLTFGAGSRLTVL.

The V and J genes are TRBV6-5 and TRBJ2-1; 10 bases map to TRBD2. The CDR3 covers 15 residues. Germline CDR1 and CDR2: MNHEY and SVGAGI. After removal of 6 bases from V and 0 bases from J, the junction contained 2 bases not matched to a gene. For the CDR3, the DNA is TGTGCCAGCAGGGGACTAGCGAGCTCCTACAATGAGCAGTTCTTC. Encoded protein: CASRGLASSYNEQFF.

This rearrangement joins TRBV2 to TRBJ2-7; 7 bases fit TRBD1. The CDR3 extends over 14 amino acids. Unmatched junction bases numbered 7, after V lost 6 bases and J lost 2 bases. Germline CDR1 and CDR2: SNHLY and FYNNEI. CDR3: CASSLGQEPYEQYF. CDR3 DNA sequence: TGTGCCAGCAGCCTCGGACAGGAGCCCTACGAGCAGTACTTC.

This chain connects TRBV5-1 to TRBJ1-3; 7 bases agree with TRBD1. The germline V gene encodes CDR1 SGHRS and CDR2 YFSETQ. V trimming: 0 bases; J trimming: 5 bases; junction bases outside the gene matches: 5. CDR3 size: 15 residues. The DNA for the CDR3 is TGCGCCAGCAGCTTGGGGACAGGCACTAGAAACACCATATATTTT. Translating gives CASSLGTGTRNTIYF.

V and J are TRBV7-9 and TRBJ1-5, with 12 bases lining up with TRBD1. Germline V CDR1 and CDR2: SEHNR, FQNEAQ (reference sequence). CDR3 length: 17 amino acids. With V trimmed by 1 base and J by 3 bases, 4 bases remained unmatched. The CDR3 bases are TGTGCCAGCAGCTTAGGGGGACAGGGGGCCGCCAATCAGCCCCAGCATTTT. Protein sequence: CASSLGGQGAANQPQHF.

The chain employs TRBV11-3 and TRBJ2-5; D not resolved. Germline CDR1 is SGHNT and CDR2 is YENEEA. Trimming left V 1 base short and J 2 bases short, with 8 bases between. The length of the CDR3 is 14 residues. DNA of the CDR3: TGTGCCAGCAGCTTAGGGGCAGCTCAAGAGACCCAGTACTTC. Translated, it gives CASSLGAAQETQYF.